Sequencing of this T cell receptor beta chain was carried out in a study of patients and donors after allogeneic stem cell transplantation. TCRdb redid the calling of the RT-PCR reads with MiXCR, one entry per CDR3 protein. The sample lists approximately 200,000 distinct CDR3 sequences; 41% were seen once. V was trimmed by 5 bases and J by 3 bases, leaving 14 bases between them. The CDR3 has 14 amino acids. Sequencing was done on a sample of blood, either unsorted or a sorted T cell fraction (not recorded which). The receptor's source is a human donor who was either an allogeneic HSCT recipient or a stem cell or donor lymphocyte infusion donor (not recorded which). It is not recorded whose cells these are; they may come from a transplant donor. This chain links TRBV12-3 or TRBV12-4 with TRBJ2-7; weak D call: TRBD1 (5 bases). In DNA form, the CDR3 reads TGTGCCAGCAGTCCCCAGGGTAGTGACTACGAGCAGTACTTC. Translation: CASSPQGSDYEQYF.